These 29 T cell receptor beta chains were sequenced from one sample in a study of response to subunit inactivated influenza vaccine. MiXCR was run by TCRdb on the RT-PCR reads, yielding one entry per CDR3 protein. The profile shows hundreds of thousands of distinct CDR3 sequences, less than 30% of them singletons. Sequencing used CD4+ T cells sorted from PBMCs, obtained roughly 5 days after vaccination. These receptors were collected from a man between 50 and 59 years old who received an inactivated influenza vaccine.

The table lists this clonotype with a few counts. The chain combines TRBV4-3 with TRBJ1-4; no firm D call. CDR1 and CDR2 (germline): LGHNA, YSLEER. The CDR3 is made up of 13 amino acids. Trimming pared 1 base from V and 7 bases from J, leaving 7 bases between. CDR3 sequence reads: CASSQVEVEKLFF. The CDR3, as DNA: TGCGCCAGCAGCCAAGTCGAGGTTGAAAAACTGTTTTTT.

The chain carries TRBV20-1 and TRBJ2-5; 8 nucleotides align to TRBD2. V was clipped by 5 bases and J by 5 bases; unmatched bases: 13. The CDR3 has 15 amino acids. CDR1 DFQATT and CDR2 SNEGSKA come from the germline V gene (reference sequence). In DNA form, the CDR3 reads TGCAGTGCTGGGACCCCCAGCGGGAGAAGGGAGACCCAGTACTTC. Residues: CSAGTPSGRRETQYF.

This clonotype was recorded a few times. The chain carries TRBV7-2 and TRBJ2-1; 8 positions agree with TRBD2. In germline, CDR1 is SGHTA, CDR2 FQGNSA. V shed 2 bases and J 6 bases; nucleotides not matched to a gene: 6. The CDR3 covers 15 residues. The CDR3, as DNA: TGTGCCAGCAGCTTAATGGCTGGGACTAGCAATGAGCAGTTCTTC. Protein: CASSLMAGTSNEQFF.

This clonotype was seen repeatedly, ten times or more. The CDR3 nucleotides are TGTGCCAGCAGCCCGGGGACAGTTAATTCACCCCTCCACTTT. It yields the protein CASSPGTVNSPLHF. The J gene is TRBJ1-6, the V gene TRBV3-1, with 7 bases fitting TRBD1. Germline V CDR1 and CDR2: LGHDT, YNNKEL (reference sequence). The V and J ends lost 4 bases and 6 bases, in that order; junction bases with no gene match: 3. CDR3 length: 14 residues. Full variable domain (missing parts from reference TRBV3-1 and TRBJ1-6): DTAVSQTPKYLVTQMGNDKSIKCEQNLGHDTMYWYKQDSKKFLKIMFSYNNKELIINETVPNRFSPKSPDKAHLNLHINSLELGDSAVYFCASSPGTVNSPLHFGNGTRLTVT.

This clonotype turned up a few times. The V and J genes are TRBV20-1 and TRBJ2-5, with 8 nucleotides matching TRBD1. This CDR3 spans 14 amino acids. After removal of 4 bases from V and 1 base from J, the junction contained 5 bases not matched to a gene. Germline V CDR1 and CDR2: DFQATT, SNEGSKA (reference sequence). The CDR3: CSATGGASQETQYF. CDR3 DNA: TGCAGTGCTACAGGGGGCGCAAGCCAAGAGACCCAGTACTTC.

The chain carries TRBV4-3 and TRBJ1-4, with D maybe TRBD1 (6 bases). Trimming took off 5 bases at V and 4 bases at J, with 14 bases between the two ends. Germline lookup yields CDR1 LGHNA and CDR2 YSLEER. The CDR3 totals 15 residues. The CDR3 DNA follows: TGCGCCAGCAGCGAACAGGGCGTCTATAATGAAAAACTGTTTTTT. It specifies CASSEQGVYNEKLFF.

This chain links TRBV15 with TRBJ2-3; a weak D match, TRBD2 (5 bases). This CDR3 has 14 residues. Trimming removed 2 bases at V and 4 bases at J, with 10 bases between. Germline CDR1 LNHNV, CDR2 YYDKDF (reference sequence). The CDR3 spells CATSRTSGADTQYF. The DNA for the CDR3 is TGTGCCACCAGCAGAACTAGTGGCGCAGATACGCAGTATTTT. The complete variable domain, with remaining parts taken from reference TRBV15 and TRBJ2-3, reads DAMVIQNPRYQVTQFGKPVTLSCSQTLNHNVMYWYQQKSSQAPKLLFHYYDKDFNNEADTPDNFQSRRPNTSFCFLDIRSPGLGDTAMYLCATSRTSGADTQYFGPGTRLTVL.

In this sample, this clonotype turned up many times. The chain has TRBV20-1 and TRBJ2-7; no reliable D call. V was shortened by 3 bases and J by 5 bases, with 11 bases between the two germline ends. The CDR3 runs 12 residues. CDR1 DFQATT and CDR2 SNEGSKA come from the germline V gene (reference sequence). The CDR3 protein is CSASSTNNEQYF. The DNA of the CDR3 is TGCAGTGCTAGTTCGACGAATAACGAGCAGTACTTC.

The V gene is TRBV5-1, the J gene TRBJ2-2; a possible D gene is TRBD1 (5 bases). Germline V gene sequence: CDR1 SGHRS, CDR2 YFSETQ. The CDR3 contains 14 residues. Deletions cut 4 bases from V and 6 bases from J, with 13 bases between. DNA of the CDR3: TGCGCCAGCAGCCGGCAGGGCGGCTCCGGGGAGCTGTTTTTT. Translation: CASSRQGGSGELFF.

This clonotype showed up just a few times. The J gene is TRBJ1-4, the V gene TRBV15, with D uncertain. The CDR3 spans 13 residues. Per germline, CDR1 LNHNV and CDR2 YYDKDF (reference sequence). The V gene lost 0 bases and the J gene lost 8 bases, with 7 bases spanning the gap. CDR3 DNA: TGTGCCACCAGCAGAGAGTCGGAGGAAAAACTGTTTTTT. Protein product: CATSRESEEKLFF.

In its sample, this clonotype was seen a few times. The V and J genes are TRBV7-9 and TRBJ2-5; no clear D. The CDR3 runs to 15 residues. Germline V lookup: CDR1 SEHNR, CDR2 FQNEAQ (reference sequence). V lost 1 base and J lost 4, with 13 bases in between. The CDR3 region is CASSLVLGHGETQYF. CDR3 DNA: TGTGCCAGCAGCTTAGTTTTGGGTCACGGAGAGACCCAGTACTTC.

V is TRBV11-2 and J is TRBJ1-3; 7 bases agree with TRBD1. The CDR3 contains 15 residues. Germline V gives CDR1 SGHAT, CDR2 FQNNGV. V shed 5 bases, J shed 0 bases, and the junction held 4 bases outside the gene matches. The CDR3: CASSPHRGSGNTIYF. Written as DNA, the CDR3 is TGTGCCAGCAGCCCGCACAGGGGCTCTGGAAACACCATATATTTT. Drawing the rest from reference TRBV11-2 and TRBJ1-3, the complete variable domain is EAGVAQSPRYKIIEKRQSVAFWCNPISGHATLYWYQQILGQGPKLLIQFQNNGVVDDSQLPKDRFSAERLKGVDSTLKIQPAKLEDSAVYLCASSPHRGSGNTIYFGEGSWLTVV.

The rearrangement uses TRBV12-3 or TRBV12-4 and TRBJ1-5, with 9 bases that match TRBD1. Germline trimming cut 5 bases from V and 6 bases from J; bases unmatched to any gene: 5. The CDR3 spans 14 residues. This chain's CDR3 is CASSLPTGGQPQHF. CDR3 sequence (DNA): TGTGCCAGCAGTCTACCGACAGGGGGTCAGCCCCAGCATTTT.

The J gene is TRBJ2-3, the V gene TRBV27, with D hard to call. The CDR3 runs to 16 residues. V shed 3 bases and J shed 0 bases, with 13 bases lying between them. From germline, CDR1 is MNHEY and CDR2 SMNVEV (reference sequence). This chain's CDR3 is CASSFGVLASTDTQYF. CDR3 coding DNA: TGTGCCAGCAGTTTTGGAGTTTTGGCTAGCACAGATACGCAGTATTTT.

CDR3 region: CASSPIPGPLGPYNEQFF. CDR3 DNA sequence: TGTGCCAGCAGCCCTATCCCGGGACCCCTCGGGCCCTACAATGAGCAGTTCTTC. The chain links TRBV11-2 to TRBJ2-1, with D perhaps matching TRBD1 or TRBD2 (5 bases each). Per the germline V gene, CDR1 is SGHAT and CDR2 is FQNNGV. The V gene lost 5 bases and the J gene lost 2 bases, with 22 bases spanning the gap. The CDR3 extends over 18 amino acids. The entire variable domain, with the rest obtained from reference TRBV11-2 and TRBJ2-1, is as follows: EAGVAQSPRYKIIEKRQSVAFWCNPISGHATLYWYQQILGQGPKLLIQFQNNGVVDDSQLPKDRFSAERLKGVDSTLKIQPAKLEDSAVYLCASSPIPGPLGPYNEQFFGPGTRLTVL.

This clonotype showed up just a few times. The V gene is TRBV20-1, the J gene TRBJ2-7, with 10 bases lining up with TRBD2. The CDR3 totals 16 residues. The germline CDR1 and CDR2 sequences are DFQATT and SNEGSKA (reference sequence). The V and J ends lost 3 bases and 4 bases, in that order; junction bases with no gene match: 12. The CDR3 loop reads CSASSGTASGRYEQYF. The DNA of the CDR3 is TGCAGTGCTAGTTCTGGCACCGCTAGCGGGAGATACGAGCAGTACTTC.

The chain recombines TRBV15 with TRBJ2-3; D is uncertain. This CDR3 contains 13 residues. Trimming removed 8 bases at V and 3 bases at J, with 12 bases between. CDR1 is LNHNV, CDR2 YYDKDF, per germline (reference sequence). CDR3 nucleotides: TGTGCCACCTCAAGTAGTCGGACAGATACGCAGTATTTT. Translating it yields CATSSSRTDTQYF.

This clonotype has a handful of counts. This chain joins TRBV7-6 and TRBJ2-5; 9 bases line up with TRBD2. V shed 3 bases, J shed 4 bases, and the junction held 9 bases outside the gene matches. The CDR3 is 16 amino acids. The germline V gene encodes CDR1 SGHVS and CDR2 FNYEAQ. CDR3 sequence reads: CASSFNLLSGRETQYF. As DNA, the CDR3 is TGTGCCAGCAGCTTTAACCTTCTTAGCGGGAGAGAGACCCAGTACTTC.

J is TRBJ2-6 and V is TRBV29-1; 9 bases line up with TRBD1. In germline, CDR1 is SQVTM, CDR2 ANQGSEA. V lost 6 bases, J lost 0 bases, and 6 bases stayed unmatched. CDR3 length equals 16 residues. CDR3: CSVAGQGFSGANVLTF. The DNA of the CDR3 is TGCAGCGTCGCGGGACAGGGCTTCTCTGGGGCCAACGTCCTGACTTTC.

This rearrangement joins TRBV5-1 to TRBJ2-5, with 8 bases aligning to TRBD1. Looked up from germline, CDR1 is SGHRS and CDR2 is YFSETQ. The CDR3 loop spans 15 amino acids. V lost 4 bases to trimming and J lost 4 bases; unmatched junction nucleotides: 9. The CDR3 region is CASSPGTGLRETQYF. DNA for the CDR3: TGCGCCAGCAGCCCCGGGACAGGTCTACGAGAGACCCAGTACTTC.

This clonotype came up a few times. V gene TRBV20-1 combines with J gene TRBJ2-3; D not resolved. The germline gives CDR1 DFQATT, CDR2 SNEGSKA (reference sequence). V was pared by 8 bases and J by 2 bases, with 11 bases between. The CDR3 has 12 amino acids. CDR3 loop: CSSGADTDTQYF. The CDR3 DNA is TGCAGTTCCGGAGCAGACACAGATACGCAGTATTTT.

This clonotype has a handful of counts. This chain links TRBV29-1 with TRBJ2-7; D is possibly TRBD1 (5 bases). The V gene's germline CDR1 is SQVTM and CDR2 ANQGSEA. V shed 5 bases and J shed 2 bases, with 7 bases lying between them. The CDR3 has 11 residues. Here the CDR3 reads CSVSGTYEQYF. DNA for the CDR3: TGCAGCGTTTCAGGGACCTACGAGCAGTACTTC.

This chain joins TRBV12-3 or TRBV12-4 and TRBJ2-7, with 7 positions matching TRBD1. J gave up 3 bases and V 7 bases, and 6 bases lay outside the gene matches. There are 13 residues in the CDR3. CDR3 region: CASNQGVYYEQYF. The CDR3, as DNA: TGTGCCAGCAACCAGGGGGTGTACTACGAGCAGTACTTC.

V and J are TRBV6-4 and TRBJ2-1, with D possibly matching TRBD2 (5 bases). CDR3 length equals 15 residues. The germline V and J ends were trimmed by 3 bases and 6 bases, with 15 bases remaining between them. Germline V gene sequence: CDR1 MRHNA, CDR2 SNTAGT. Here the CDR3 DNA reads TGTGCCAGCAGTGAAATGGCGGGCAAGGGCAATGAGCAGTTCTTC. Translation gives CASSEMAGKGNEQFF.

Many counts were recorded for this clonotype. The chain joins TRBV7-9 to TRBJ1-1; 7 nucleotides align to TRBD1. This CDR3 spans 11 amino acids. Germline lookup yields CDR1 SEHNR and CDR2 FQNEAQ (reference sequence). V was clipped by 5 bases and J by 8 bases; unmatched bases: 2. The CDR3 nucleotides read TGTGCCAGCAGCAGGACAGGCGAAGCTTTCTTT. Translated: CASSRTGEAFF.

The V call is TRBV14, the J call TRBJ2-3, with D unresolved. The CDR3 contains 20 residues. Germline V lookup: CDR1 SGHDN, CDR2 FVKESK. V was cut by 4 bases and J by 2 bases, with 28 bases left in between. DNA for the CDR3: TGTGCCAGCAGCCGTCGGTTTTCGGTGTCACTAAGCCGGATCACAGATACGCAGTATTTT. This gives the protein CASSRRFSVSLSRITDTQYF.

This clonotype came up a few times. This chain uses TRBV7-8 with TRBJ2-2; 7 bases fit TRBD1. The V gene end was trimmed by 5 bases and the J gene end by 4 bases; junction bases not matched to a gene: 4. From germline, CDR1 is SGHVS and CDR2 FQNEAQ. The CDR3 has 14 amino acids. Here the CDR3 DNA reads TGTGCCAGCAGCCCAGGGGGATTCACCGGGGAGCTGTTTTTT. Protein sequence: CASSPGGFTGELFF.

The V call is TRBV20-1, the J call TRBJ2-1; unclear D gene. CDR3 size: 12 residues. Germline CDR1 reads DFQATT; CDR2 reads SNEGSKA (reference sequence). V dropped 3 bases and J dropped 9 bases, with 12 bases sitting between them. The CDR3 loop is CSASGFRLEQFF. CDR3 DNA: TGCAGTGCTAGTGGTTTTCGACTTGAGCAGTTCTTC.

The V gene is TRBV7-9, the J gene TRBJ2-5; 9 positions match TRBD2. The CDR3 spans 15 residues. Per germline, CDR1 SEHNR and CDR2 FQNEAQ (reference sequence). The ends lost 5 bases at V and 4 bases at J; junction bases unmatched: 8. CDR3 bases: TGTGCCAGCAGCAATAGACTAGCGGAGTTAGAGACCCAGTACTTC. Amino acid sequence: CASSNRLAELETQYF.